The 13 T cell receptor beta chains given below trace back to one sample, sequenced in a study of T-cell memory formation after mild COVID-19. In TCRdb, the 5' RACE reads were re-called with MiXCR into one record per CDR3 protein. Of 200,000 to 250,000 distinct CDR3 sequences listed, approximately 9% were seen once; the top ten hold around 23%. The sequenced sample was PBMCs or a T cell subset sorted from them (not recorded which). These receptors were taken from a man between 18 and 35 years old who had mild COVID-19 (a few samples of this study predate the infection). Cell type and time point are not known.

The chain uses TRBV6-2 or TRBV6-3 and TRBJ2-1; D not certain. Trimming left V 8 bases short and J 0 bases short, with 8 bases between. Looked up from germline, CDR1 is MNHEY and CDR2 is SVGEGT. There are 13 residues in the CDR3. CDR3 loop: CASCLSSYNEQFF. As DNA, the CDR3 is TGTGCCAGCTGTTTGAGCTCCTACAATGAGCAGTTCTTC.

This clonotype has more than one count but fewer than ten. The chain couples TRBV5-5 to TRBJ2-1; 9 nucleotides agree with TRBD1. In germline, CDR1 is SGHKS, CDR2 YYEKEE (reference sequence). CDR3 size: 15 residues. J gave up 8 bases and V 4 bases, and 10 bases lay outside the gene matches. The DNA for the CDR3 is TGTGCCAGCAGCCCCCCGGGACAGGGATCGGATGAGCAGTTCTTC. It codes for CASSPPGQGSDEQFF.

The chain uses TRBV4-3 and TRBJ1-3; D uncertain. The CDR3 covers 14 residues. Germline values: CDR1 LGHNA, CDR2 YSLEER. Trimming pared 1 base from V and 4 bases from J, leaving 8 bases between. CDR3 loop: CASSQGLVGNTIYF. The CDR3 DNA is TGCGCCAGCAGCCAAGGGCTCGTGGGAAACACCATATATTTT.

The V gene is TRBV5-6, the J gene TRBJ2-3; unclear D gene. CDR1 is SGHDT and CDR2 is YYEEEE in the germline V gene. The ends were cut back, 2 bases at V and 1 base at J, with 8 bases in the middle. The CDR3 is 14 residues long. The CDR3 loop reads CASSFGTRTDTQYF. In DNA form, the CDR3 reads TGTGCCAGCAGCTTCGGCACCCGCACAGATACGCAGTATTTT.

This clonotype was detected ten times or more. CDR3 loop: CASSLRLAGDQETQYF. The CDR3 coding sequence is TGTGCCAGCAGCCTCCGACTAGCGGGGGACCAAGAGACCCAGTACTTC. The chain recombines TRBV9 with TRBJ2-5; 12 nucleotides align to TRBD2. Germline lookup yields CDR1 SGDLS and CDR2 YYNGEE. V dropped 4 bases and J dropped 0; count of bases not matched to a gene: 4. The CDR3 is made up of 16 amino acids. The variable domain in full, completed from reference TRBV9 and TRBJ2-5, reads DSGVTQTPKHLITATGQRVTLRCSPRSGDLSVYWYQQSLDQGLQFLIQYYNGEERAKGNILERFSAQQFPDLHSELNLSSLELGDSALYFCASSLRLAGDQETQYFGPGTRLLVL.

The J gene is TRBJ2-2, the V gene TRBV7-2, with D possibly matching TRBD2 (6 bases). Deletions cut 2 bases from V and 6 bases from J, with 10 bases between. There are 14 residues in the CDR3. Germline loops: CDR1 SGHTA, CDR2 FQGNSA. Here the CDR3 DNA reads TGTGCCAGCAGCTTAACTAGCCTTGCCGGGGAGCTGTTTTTT. Translation gives CASSLTSLAGELFF.

The chain couples TRBV4-1 to TRBJ1-5, with D possibly being TRBD1 (5 bases). Germline V gene data show CDR1 as MGHRA and CDR2 as YSYEKL. Trimming pared 0 bases from V and 6 bases from J, leaving 12 bases between. The length of the CDR3 is 15 residues. The CDR3 sequence is CASSQEGRASQPQHF. The CDR3 bases are TGCGCCAGCAGCCAAGAGGGACGTGCAAGTCAGCCCCAGCATTTT.

This rearrangement joins TRBV18 to TRBJ1-1; D remains unclear. Trimming pared 5 bases from V and 0 bases from J, leaving 10 bases between. CDR1 and CDR2 (germline): KGHSH, LQKENI. The CDR3 is 14 residues long. DNA of the CDR3: TGTGCCAGCTCATGGACCAATATGAACACTGAAGCTTTCTTT. Translation gives CASSWTNMNTEAFF.

This clonotype has more than one count but fewer than ten. The rearrangement links TRBV20-1 to TRBJ2-2; perhaps TRBD1 as D (7 bases). Trimming took 3 bases from V and 6 from J, leaving 14 bases between them. The V gene's germline CDR1 is DFQATT and CDR2 SNEGSKA (reference sequence). The CDR3 sequence is 14 residues long. The CDR3 loop reads CSARDRRGSGELFF. The CDR3 nucleotides read TGCAGTGCTAGGGACAGGAGGGGTTCCGGGGAGCTGTTTTTT.

The chain combines TRBV6-5 with TRBJ2-3; D gene ambiguous. The CDR3 runs to 15 residues. Trimming stripped 6 bases from V and 3 bases from J, with 16 bases between. Germline V gene sequence: CDR1 MNHEY, CDR2 SVGAGI. The CDR3 DNA reads as TGTGCCAGCAGCCCTGGGGATAGCAAAACAGATACGCAGTATTTT. As protein: CASSPGDSKTDTQYF.

Many counts were recorded for this clonotype. The genes are TRBV18 and TRBJ2-7; 7 nucleotides line up with TRBD1. The CDR3 runs 13 residues. The V and J ends lost 4 bases and 0 bases, in that order; junction bases with no gene match: 0. Per the germline V gene, CDR1 is KGHSH and CDR2 is LQKENI. In DNA form, the CDR3 reads TGTGCCAGCTCACGGGACAGCTCCTACGAGCAGTACGTC. This sequence encodes CASSRDSSYEQYV.

This clonotype was recorded many times. CDR3 in amino acids: CASSFINQGEKLFF. The CDR3 DNA sequence: TGTGCCAGCAGTTTTATAAATCAAGGAGAAAAACTGTTTTTT. The chain recombines TRBV12-3 or TRBV12-4 with TRBJ1-4; D gene uncertain. Trimming stripped 3 bases from V and 8 bases from J, with 13 bases between. The CDR3 sequence is 14 residues long.

This clonotype was detected once. V gene TRBV29-1 combines with J gene TRBJ2-3, with a weak D call TRBD2 (6 bases). V shed 7 bases and J shed 2 bases, with 19 bases lying between them. There are 15 residues in the CDR3. From germline, CDR1 is SQVTM and CDR2 ANQGSEA. The CDR3 nucleotides read TGCAGCGCCGCCGGGACTCCGGGACTCACAGATACGCAGTATTTT. Amino acid sequence: CSAAGTPGLTDTQYF.